The TCR beta chain described here comes from a study of siplizumab effects on memory and regulatory T cells. Per sample, 80,000 to 100,000 TCR templates underwent assay. TCRdb's copy holds only in-frame clones and misses some; the assay was immunoSEQ multiplex PCR. The data hold more than 95,000 clones, with roughly 91% observed a single time. Germline CDR1 reads GTSNPN; CDR2 reads SVGIG (reference sequence). The CDR3 loop spans 13 amino acids. V was cut by 5 bases and J by 6 bases, with 13 bases left in between. A remark on this clone: What it binds is not known.

Study conclusions and caveats: The alloreactive clones that mapped to unstimulated subsets made up only a minor fraction. Siplizumab produced a significant reduction in alloreactive sequences that were traceable to unstimulated CD4+ memory cells. Roughly 80-97% of proliferating CD4+ or CD8+ clones defied assignment to a naive or memory phenotype.

The chain uses TRBV30 and TRBJ2-2, with TRBD1 as a possible D gene (6 bases). What was sequenced was CD4+ T cells sorted from blood. The sequence was obtained from a human donor in good health. CDR3 sequence: CAWGEGGAGELFF. DNA for the CDR3: TGTGCCTGGGGGGAAGGGGGTGCCGGGGAGCTGTTTTTT.